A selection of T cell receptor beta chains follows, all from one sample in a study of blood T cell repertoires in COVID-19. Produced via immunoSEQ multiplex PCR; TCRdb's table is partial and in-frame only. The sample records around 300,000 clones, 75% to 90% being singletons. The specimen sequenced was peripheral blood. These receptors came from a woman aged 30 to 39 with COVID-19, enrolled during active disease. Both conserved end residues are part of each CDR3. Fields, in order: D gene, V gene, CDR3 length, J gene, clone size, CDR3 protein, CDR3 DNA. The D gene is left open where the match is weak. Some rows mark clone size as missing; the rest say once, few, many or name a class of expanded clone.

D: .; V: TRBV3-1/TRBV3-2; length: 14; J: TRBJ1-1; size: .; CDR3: CASSQTDKNTEAFF; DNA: TGTGCCAGCAGCCAAACAGACAAGAACACTGAAGCTTTCTTT
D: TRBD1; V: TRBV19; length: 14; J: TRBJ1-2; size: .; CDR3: CASSPQGSGIGYTF; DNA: TGTGCCAGTAGTCCACAGGGGTCGGGTATTGGCTACACCTTC
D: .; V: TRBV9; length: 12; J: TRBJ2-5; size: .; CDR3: CASSRGQETQYF; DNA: TGTGCCAGCAGCAGAGGGCAAGAGACCCAGTACTTC
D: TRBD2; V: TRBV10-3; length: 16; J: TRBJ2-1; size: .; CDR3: CAISELLAGPYNEQFF; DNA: TGTGCCATCAGTGAGCTCCTAGCGGGGCCTTACAATGAGCAGTTCTTC
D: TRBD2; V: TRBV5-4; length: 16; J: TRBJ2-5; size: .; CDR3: CASSESSGRAVGTQYF; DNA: TGTGCCAGCAGCGAGTCTAGCGGGAGGGCCGTCGGGACCCAGTACTTC
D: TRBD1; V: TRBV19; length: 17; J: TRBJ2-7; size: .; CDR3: CASSPTGTGAPGYEQYF; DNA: TGTGCCAGTAGTCCGACCGGGACAGGGGCTCCCGGCTACGAGCAGTACTTC
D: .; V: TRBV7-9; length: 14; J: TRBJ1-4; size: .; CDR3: CASTLGGADEKLFF; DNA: TGTGCCAGCACCCTGGGTGGCGCGGATGAAAAACTGTTTTTT
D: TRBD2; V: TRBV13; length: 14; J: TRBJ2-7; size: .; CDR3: CASSLTSDSYEQYF; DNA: TGTGCCAGCAGCTTAACTAGCGACTCCTACGAGCAGTACTTC
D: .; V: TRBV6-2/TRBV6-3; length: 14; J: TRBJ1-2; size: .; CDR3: CASSYRTGNYGYTF; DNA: TGTGCCAGCAGTTACAGAACAGGGAACTATGGCTACACCTTC
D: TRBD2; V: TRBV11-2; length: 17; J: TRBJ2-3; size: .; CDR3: CASSLEWGGGRIDTQYF; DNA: TGTGCCAGCAGCTTAGAGTGGGGGGGAGGGCGGATAGATACGCAGTATTTT
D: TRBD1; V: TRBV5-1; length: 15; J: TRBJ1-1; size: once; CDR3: CASSGDRVMNTEAFF; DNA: TGCGCCAGCAGCGGAGACAGGGTCATGAACACTGAAGCTTTCTTT
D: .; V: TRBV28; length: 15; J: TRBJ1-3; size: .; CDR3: CASSLWVESGNTIYF; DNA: TGTGCCAGCAGTTTATGGGTAGAAAGTGGAAACACCATATATTTT
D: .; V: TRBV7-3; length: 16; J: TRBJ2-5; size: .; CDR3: CASSLNPWQGGETQYF; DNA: TGTGCCAGCAGCTTAAATCCCTGGCAGGGAGGAGAGACCCAGTACTTC
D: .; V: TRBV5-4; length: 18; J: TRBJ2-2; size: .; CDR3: CASSPGSSGTPPIRGLFF; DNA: TGTGCCAGCAGCCCTGGCTCCTCCGGGACTCCCCCCATCCGCGGGCTGTTTTTT
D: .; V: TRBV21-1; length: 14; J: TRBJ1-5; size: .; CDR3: CASSPRGFYQPQHF; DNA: TGTGCCAGCAGCCCCCGAGGGTTTTATCAGCCCCAGCATTTT
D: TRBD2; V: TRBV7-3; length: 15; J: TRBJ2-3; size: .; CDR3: CASRISGASTDTQYF; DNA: TGTGCCAGCAGGATTAGCGGGGCTAGCACAGATACGCAGTATTTT
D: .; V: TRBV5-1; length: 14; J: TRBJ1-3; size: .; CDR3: CASSAQGDGNTIYF; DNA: TGCGCCAGCAGCGCACAGGGAGATGGAAACACCATATATTTT
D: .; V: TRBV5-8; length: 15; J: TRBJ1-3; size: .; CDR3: CASSLVDFSGNTIYF; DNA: TGTGCCAGCAGCTTGGTTGACTTCTCTGGAAACACCATATATTTT
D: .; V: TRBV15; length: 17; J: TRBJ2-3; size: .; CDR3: CATSRDGGTGAPDTQYF; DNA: TGTGCCACCAGCAGAGATGGAGGGACGGGAGCACCGGATACGCAGTATTTT
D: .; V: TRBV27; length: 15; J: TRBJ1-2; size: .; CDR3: CASSYQGSANYGYTF; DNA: TGTGCCAGCAGTTATCAGGGTTCCGCTAACTATGGCTACACCTTC
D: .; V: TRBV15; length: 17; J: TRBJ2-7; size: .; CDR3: CATSRDWYQAASYEQYF; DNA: TGTGCCACCAGCAGAGATTGGTACCAGGCAGCCTCCTACGAGCAGTACTTC
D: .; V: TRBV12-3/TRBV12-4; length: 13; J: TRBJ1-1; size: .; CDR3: CASNLQVNTEAFF; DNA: TGTGCCAGCAACCTACAGGTGAACACTGAAGCTTTCTTT
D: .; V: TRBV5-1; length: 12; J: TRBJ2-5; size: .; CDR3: CASSLESETQYF; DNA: TGCGCCAGCAGCTTGGAATCGGAGACCCAGTACTTC
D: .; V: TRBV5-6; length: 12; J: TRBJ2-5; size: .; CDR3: CASSLSQETQYF; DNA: TGTGCCAGCAGCTTGTCTCAAGAGACCCAGTACTTC
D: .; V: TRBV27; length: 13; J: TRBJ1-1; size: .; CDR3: CASSLRRDTEAFF; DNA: TGTGCCAGCAGTCTACGCAGGGACACTGAAGCTTTCTTT
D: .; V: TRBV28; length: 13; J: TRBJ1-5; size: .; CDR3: CASSSKGHQPQHF; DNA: TGTGCCAGCAGTTCGAAGGGGCATCAGCCCCAGCATTTT
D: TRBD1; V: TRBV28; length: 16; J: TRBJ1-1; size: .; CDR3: CASSFGQGFPNTEAFF; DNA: TGTGCCAGCAGTTTTGGACAGGGTTTCCCAAACACTGAAGCTTTCTTT
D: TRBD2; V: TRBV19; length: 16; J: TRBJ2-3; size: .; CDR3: CAGSIQLAGLADTQYF; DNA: TGTGCCGGTAGTATCCAATTAGCGGGATTAGCAGATACGCAGTATTTT
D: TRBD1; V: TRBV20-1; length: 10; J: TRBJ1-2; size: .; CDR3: CSADRGGYTF; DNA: TGCAGTGCTGACAGGGGCGGCTACACCTTC
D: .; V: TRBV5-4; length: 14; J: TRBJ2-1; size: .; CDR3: CASLRGGGQNEQFF; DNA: TGTGCCAGCCTTCGGGGAGGGGGGCAGAATGAGCAGTTCTTC
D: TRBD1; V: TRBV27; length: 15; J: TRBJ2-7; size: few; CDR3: CASSGTGTGNYEQYF; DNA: TGTGCCAGCAGTGGAACCGGGACAGGGAACTACGAGCAGTACTTC
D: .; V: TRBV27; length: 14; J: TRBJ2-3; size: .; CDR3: CASSLSGGTDTQYF; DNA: TGTGCCAGCAGTTTATCCGGGGGCACAGATACGCAGTATTTT
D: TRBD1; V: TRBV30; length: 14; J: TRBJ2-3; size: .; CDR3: CAWSDRVRTDTQYF; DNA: TGTGCCTGGAGCGACAGGGTTCGGACAGATACGCAGTATTTT
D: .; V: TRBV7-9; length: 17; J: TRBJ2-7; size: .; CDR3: CASSSTTSGTHLYEQYF; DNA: TGTGCCAGCAGCTCCACGACCTCCGGGACACATCTCTACGAGCAGTACTTC
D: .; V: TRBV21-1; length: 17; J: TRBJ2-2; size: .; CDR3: CASSKLVAGGFAGELFF; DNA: TGTGCCAGCAGCAAATTAGTAGCGGGAGGGTTTGCCGGGGAGCTGTTTTTT
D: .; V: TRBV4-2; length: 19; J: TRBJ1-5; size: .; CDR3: CASSQERGQRLYSNQPQHF; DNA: TGTGCCAGCAGCCAAGAGAGGGGACAAAGGCTTTATAGCAATCAGCCCCAGCATTTT
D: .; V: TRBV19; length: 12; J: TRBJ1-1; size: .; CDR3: CASSIPGSEAFF; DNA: TGTGCCAGTAGTATACCAGGTTCTGAAGCTTTCTTT
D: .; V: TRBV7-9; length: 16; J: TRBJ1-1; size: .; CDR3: CASSLGGAGMNTEAFF; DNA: TGTGCCAGCAGCTTAGGTGGAGCGGGAATGAACACTGAAGCTTTCTTT
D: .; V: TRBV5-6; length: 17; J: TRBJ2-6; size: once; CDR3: CASSPELKSSGANVLTF; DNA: TGTGCCAGCAGCCCGGAGCTTAAATCCTCTGGGGCCAACGTCCTGACTTTC
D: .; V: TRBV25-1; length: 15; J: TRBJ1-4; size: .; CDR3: CASSLRGLQNGKLFF; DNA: TGTGCCAGCAGTTTAAGGGGACTGCAAAATGGAAAACTGTTTTTT
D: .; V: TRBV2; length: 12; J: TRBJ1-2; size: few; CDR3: CASKERETGYTF; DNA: TGTGCCAGCAAAGAGAGGGAGACGGGTTACACCTTC
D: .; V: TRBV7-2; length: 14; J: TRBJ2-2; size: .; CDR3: CASSVLVDTGELFF; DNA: TGTGCCAGCAGCGTCCTAGTGGACACCGGGGAGCTGTTTTTT
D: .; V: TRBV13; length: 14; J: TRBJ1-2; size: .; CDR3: CASSFRQGHYGYTF; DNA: TGTGCCAGCAGCTTTCGGCAGGGCCACTATGGCTACACCTTC
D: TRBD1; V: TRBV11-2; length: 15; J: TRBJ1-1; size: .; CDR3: CASSGRWGTGTEAFF; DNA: TGTGCCAGCAGCGGCCGTTGGGGGACAGGGACTGAAGCTTTCTTT
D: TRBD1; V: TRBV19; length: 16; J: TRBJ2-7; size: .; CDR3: CASSIPGQRGSYEQYF; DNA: TGTGCCAGTAGTATCCCGGGACAGAGGGGATCCTACGAGCAGTACTTC
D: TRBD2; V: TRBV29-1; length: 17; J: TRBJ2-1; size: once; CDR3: CSVEALTSGRASDEQFF; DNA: TGCAGCGTTGAAGCTCTGACTAGCGGGAGGGCCTCCGATGAGCAGTTCTTC
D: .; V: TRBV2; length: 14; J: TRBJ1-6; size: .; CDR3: CASSDRQGTSPLHF; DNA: TGTGCCAGCAGTGATCGGCAGGGTACTTCACCCCTCCACTTT
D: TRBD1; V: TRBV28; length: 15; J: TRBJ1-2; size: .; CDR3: CASSFRDRGTYGYTF; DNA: TGTGCCAGCAGTTTCCGGGACAGGGGAACCTATGGCTACACCTTC
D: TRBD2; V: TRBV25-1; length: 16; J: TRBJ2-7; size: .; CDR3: CASSDLTGGSDYEQYF; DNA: TGTGCCAGCAGTGACTTAACGGGGGGGTCTGACTACGAGCAGTACTTC
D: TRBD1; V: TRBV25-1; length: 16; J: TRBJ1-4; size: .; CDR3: CASSVRQGARGEKLFF; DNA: TGTGCCAGCAGCGTTCGACAGGGGGCGCGTGGCGAAAAACTGTTTTTT